The rows below give T cell receptor beta chains drawn from one sample of a study of cytomegalovirus exposure and HLA in healthy donors. Assay used: immunoSEQ multiplex PCR; TCRdb lists only in-frame clones, some missing. Of 60,000 or so clones listed, approximately 80% are singletons. The sample taken for sequencing was PBMCs. The receptors here all came from a woman in her 40s in good health and CMV-seropositive. Both conserved end residues are part of each CDR3. The D gene is left open where the match is weak. Part of the rows lack a size; the others show once, few, many or a class for expanded clones.

clone_size	j_call	d_call	v_call	cdr3_aa	cdr3_nt
NA	TRBJ2-2	NA	TRBV5-1	CASSLYQGTGELFF	TGCGCCAGCAGCTTGTACCAGGGGACCGGGGAGCTGTTTTTT
NA	TRBJ2-7	NA	TRBV4-1	CASSQVAGLYEQYF	TGCGCCAGCAGCCAAGTCGCAGGGCTCTACGAGCAGTACTTC
few	TRBJ1-2	NA	TRBV10-3	CAIRETLRGANYGYTF	TGTGCCATCAGGGAAACCCTCCGGGGAGCTAACTATGGCTACACCTTC
NA	TRBJ2-2	TRBD2	TRBV5-1	CASSLAGGARGTGELFF	TGCGCCAGCAGCTTGGCCGGGGGGGCGCGCGGCACCGGGGAGCTGTTTTTT
NA	TRBJ2-7	TRBD2	TRBV5-4	CASSLVDGGGYEQYF	TGTGCCAGCAGCTTGGTTGATGGGGGGGGCTACGAGCAGTACTTC
NA	TRBJ2-1	TRBD2	TRBV2	CASSDAGLVSNEQFF	TGTGCCAGCAGTGACGCCGGACTAGTTTCTAATGAGCAGTTCTTC
NA	TRBJ1-1	NA	TRBV15	CATSAKGGGLGVNTEAFF	TGTGCCACCAGCGCGAAAGGGGGGGGGCTGGGGGTGAACACTGAAGCTTTCTTT
NA	TRBJ1-2	NA	TRBV4-1	CASSPLIAGLGGYTF	TGCGCCAGCAGCCCCTTAATAGCGGGGTTGGGAGGCTACACCTTC
NA	TRBJ2-3	TRBD2	TRBV5-4	CASRPVPSGGIGRADTQYF	TGTGCCAGCAGGCCGGTCCCTAGCGGGGGTATCGGGCGGGCAGATACGCAGTATTTT
NA	TRBJ1-2	NA	TRBV5-6	CASSHRWALGYTF	TGTGCCAGCAGCCATCGATGGGCTTTAGGCTACACCTTC
NA	TRBJ1-1	NA	TRBV29-1	CSASVSQKAFF	TGCAGCGCGTCCGTCTCCCAGAAAGCTTTCTTT
NA	TRBJ1-2	NA	TRBV4-3	CASSQQHGDLSYTF	TGCGCCAGCAGCCAACAACACGGGGATTTGAGCTACACCTTC
NA	TRBJ2-7	TRBD1	TRBV11-2	CASSLGQFSYEQYF	TGTGCCAGCAGCTTGGGACAGTTCTCCTACGAGCAGTACTTC
NA	TRBJ2-1	NA	TRBV7-2	CASSLMGALVGVEQFF	TGTGCCAGCAGCTTAATGGGGGCCCTGGTCGGGGTTGAGCAGTTCTTC